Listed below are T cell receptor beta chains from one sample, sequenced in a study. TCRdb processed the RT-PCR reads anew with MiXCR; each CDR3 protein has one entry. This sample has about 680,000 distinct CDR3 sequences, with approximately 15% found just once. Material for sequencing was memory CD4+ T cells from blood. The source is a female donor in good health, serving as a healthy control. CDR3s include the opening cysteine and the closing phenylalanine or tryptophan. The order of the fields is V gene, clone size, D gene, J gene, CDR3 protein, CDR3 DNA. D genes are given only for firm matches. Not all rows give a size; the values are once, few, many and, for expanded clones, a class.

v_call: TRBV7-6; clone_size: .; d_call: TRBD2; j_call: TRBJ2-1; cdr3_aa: CASSLAWRGGAGNEQFF; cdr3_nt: TGTGCCAGCAGCTTAGCGTGGCGCGGGGGGGCGGGGAATGAGCAGTTCTTC
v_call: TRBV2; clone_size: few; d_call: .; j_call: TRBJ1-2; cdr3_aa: CASSDGGVLGYTF; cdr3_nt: TGTGCCAGCAGTGACGGGGGCGTTCTTGGCTACACCTTC
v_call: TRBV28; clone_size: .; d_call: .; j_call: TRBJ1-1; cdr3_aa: CASSSQGIIEAFF; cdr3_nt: TGTGCCAGCAGTTCCCAGGGAATTATTGAAGCTTTCTTT
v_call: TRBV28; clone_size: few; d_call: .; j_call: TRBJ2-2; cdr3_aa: CASSPYTIRELFF; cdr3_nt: TGTGCCAGCAGTCCCTACACAATTAGGGAGCTGTTTTTT
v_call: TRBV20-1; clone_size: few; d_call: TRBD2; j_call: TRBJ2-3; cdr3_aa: CSARSGGQDTQYF; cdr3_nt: TGCAGTGCCCGCAGCGGGGGGCAGGATACGCAGTATTTT
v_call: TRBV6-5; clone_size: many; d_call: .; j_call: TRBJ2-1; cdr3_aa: CASNVLPSSSSDEQFF; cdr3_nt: TGTGCCAGCAACGTACTGCCCTCAAGTAGTAGCGATGAGCAGTTCTTC
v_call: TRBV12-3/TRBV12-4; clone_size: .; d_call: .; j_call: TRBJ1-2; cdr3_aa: CASSLMGSLYGYTF; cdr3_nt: TGTGCCAGCAGTTTAATGGGCAGCCTCTATGGCTACACCTTC
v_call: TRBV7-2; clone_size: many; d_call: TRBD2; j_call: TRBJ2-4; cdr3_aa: CASSLVGGTSGGVYAKNIQYF; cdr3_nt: TGTGCCAGCAGCTTAGTAGGGGGGACTAGCGGGGGGGTGTACGCCAAAAACATTCAGTACTTC
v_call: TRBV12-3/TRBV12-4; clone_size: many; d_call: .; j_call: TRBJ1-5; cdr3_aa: CASSRNTDSNQPQHF; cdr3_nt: TGTGCCAGCAGCCGCAACACGGATAGCAATCAGCCCCAGCATTTT
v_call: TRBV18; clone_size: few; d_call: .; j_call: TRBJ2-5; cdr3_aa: CASSPRSPRFGETQYF; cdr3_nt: TGTGCCAGCTCACCCCGGTCACCCAGGTTTGGAGAGACCCAGTACTTC
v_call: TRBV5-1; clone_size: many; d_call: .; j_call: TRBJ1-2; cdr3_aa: CASSGGDNVRYTF; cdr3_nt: TGCGCCAGCAGCGGGGGGGACAACGTACGCTACACCTTC
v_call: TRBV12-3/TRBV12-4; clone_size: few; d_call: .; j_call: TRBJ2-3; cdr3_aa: CASSLRGSDTQYF; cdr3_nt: TGTGCCAGCAGTTTACGAGGGTCAGATACGCAGTATTTT
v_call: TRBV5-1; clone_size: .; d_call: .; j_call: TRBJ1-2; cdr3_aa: CASSLQASDYGYTF; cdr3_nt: TGCGCCAGCAGCTTACAGGCGTCTGACTATGGCTACACCTTC
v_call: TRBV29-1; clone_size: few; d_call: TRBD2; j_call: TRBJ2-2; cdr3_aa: CSVLPGLAGGDTGELFF; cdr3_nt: TGCAGCGTCTTACCGGGACTAGCGGGAGGGGACACCGGGGAGCTGTTTTTT
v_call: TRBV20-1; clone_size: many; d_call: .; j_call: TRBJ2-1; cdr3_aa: CSAFNHDEQFF; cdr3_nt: TGCAGTGCTTTTAATCACGATGAGCAGTTCTTC
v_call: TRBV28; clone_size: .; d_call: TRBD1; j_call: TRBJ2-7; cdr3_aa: CASSGQGWYEQYF; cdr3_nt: TGTGCCAGCAGTGGACAGGGGTGGTACGAGCAGTACTTC
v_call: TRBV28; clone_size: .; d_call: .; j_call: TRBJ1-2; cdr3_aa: CASSPTGLRAGYTF; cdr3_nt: TGTGCCAGCAGCCCGACGGGACTCCGAGCTGGCTACACCTTC
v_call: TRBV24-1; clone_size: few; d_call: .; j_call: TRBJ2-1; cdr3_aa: CATSDPSLKGISYNEQFF; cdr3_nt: TGTGCCACCAGTGACCCCTCTCTAAAGGGAATCTCCTACAATGAGCAGTTCTTC
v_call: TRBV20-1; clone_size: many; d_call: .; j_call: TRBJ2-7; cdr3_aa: CSARDSAKTYEQYF; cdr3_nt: TGCAGTGCTAGAGATTCGGCAAAAACCTACGAGCAGTACTTC
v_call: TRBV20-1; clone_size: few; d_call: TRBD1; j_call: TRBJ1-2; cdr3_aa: CSAPPSGQTGNYGYTF; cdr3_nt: TGCAGTGCTCCCCCGTCCGGACAGACAGGGAACTATGGCTACACCTTC
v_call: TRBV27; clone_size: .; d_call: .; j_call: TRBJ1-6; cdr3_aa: CASRGMSSPLHF; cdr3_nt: TGTGCCAGCAGGGGAATGAGTTCACCCCTCCACTTT
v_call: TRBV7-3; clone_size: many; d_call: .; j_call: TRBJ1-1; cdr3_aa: CASSLMSAGGNTEAFF; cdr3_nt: TGTGCCAGCAGCTTAATGAGCGCGGGGGGGAACACTGAAGCTTTCTTT
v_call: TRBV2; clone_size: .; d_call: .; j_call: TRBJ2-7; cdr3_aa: CASSEAYDLGEQYF; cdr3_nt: TGTGCCAGCAGTGAAGCGTATGACTTGGGCGAGCAGTACTTC
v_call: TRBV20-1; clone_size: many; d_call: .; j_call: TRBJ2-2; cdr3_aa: CSAYTPNTGELFF; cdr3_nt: TGCAGTGCTTACACTCCGAACACCGGGGAGCTGTTTTTT
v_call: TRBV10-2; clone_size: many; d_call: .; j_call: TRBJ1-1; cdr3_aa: CASSEPGRNTEAFF; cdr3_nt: TGCGCCAGCAGTGAACCGGGGAGAAACACTGAAGCTTTCTTT
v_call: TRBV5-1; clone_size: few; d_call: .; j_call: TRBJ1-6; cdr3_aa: CASREMDSPLHF; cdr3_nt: TGCGCTTCGCGGGAGATGGATTCACCCCTCCACTTT
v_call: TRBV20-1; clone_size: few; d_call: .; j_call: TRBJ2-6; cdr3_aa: CSARDVGSSGANVLTF; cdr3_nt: TGCAGTGCTAGAGATGTGGGCAGCTCTGGGGCCAACGTCCTGACTTTC
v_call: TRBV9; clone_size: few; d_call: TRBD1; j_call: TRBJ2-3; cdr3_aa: CASSSRDRGKDTQYF; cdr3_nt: TGTGCCAGCAGCTCCCGGGACAGGGGGAAAGATACGCAGTATTTT
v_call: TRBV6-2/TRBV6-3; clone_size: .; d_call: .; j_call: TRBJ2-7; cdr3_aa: CASSYFGSYEQYF; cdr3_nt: TGTGCCAGCAGTTATTTCGGCTCCTACGAGCAGTACTTC
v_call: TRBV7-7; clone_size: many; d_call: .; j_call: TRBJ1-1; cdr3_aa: CASSRQENTEAFF; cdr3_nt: TGTGCCAGCAGCAGACAGGAGAACACTGAAGCTTTCTTT
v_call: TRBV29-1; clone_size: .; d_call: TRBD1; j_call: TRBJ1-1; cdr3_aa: CSVWGQRTRNEPLEAFF; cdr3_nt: TGCAGCGTTTGGGGACAGCGGACCCGTAACGAACCTCTTGAAGCTTTCTTT
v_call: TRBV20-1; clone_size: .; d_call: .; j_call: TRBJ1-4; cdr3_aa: CSARAIANEKLFF; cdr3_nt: TGCAGTGCGAGGGCGATAGCAAATGAAAAACTGTTTTTT
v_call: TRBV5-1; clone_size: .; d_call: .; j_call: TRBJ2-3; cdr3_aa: CATAPGSSTDTQYF; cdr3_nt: TGCGCCACGGCCCCGGGTTCGAGCACAGATACGCAGTATTTT
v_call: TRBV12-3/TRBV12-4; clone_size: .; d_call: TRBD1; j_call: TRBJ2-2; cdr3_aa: CASRPSGGDTGELFF; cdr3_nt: TGTGCCAGCAGACCTTCAGGGGGCGACACCGGGGAGCTGTTTTTT
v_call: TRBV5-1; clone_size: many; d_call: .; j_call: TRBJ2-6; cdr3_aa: CASSLGTAISGANVLTF; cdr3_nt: TGCGCCAGCAGCTTGGGCACCGCTATCTCTGGGGCCAACGTCCTGACTTTC
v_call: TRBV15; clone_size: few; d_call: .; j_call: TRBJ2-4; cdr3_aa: CATSRVQENIQYF; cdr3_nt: TGTGCCACCAGCAGAGTCCAGGAAAACATTCAGTACTTC
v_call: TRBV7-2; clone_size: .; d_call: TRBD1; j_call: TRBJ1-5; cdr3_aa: CASSPRGPGQPQHF; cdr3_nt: TGTGCCAGCAGCCCAAGGGGGCCCGGTCAGCCCCAGCATTTT
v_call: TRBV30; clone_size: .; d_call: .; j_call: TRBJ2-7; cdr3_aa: CAWSIAGGAKQYF; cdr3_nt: TGTGCCTGGAGTATTGCAGGAGGGGCGAAGCAGTACTTC
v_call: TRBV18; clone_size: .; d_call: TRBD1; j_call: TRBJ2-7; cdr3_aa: CASSPDRAQGGNEQYF; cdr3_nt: TGTGCCAGCTCTCCGGACAGGGCCCAAGGAGGTAACGAGCAGTACTTC